This TCR beta chain emerged from a study of beta chain features in type 1 diabetes. Germline V gene data show CDR1 as LNHNV and CDR2 as YYDKDF (reference sequence). The CDR3 is made up of 15 amino acids. Trimming took off 4 bases at V and 0 bases at J, with 13 bases between the two ends. Study-wide findings and caveats: Moderately but significantly shorter TCRB CDR3s were found in Type 1 diabetes patients in all four CD4+ subsets.

One heparinised draw of blood, averaging approximately 110 mL, came from each donor. What was sequenced were expressed TCRB transcripts, since all of the isolated RNA had been reverse transcribed. Clones were sequenced by immunoSEQ multiplex PCR, and TCRdb holds only the in-frame ones, with some missing. The repertoire holds approximately 600,000 clones, with around an eighth as singletons. Comments on this clone: Its antigen is not identified.

The receptor was derived from a man between 25 and 39 years old with type 1 diabetes. The sample was naive CD4+ T cells from blood. J is TRBJ2-7 and V is TRBV15; the D is unclear. CDR3 in amino acids: CATSTAKGLSYEQYF. CDR3 nucleotide sequence: TGTGCCACCAGCACCGCAAAGGGTCTCTCCTACGAGCAGTACTTC.